The clone carrying this TCR beta chain came up a few times. Documented time point: patch test 1, 2 weeks after DPC sensitization. Indicated treatment: therapeutic diphenylcyclopropenone sensitization with weekly scalp DPC. In the original workflow: A per-sample median of about 100,000 TCRs was observed, with counts ranging from roughly 20,000 to 690,600. Each CDR3 protein gets one entry after TCRdb re-called the RACE reads with MiXCR. These V and J calls originate from TCRdb's pipeline instead of the authors' own analysis. The repertoire has around 120,000 distinct CDR3 sequences, about an eighth of them found once; the top ten carry 0.92%. Germline values: CDR1 SGHAT, CDR2 FQNNGV. This CDR3 has 14 amino acids. The ends were cut back, 5 bases at V and 8 bases at J, with 13 bases in the middle. This sample stems from a study of human T cells and chemical hapten exposure.

V is TRBV11-2 and J is TRBJ1-6; D is unresolved. This sequence originates from a man younger than 30 with alopecia areata. Some clones in this sample may be carry-over from other donors' samples. The sequences come from whole blood, collected in connection with sensitization to the hapten diphenylcyclopropenone (DPC). The CDR3 bases are TGTGCCAGCAGCCTACGGGTTGCGGATTCACCCCTCCACTTT. It encodes CASSLRVADSPLHF.